The 24 T cell receptor beta chains below were found in one sample sequenced in a study of cytomegalovirus exposure and HLA in healthy donors. PCR was performed using 60 Vbeta and 13 Jbeta primers. Libraries were prepared by immunoSEQ multiplex PCR; TCRdb keeps only in-frame clonotypes and omits some of them. The sample has more than 150,000 clones; approximately 80% are singletons. Specimen: PBMCs. These receptors were taken from a young man in good health and CMV-seronegative.

The V and J genes are TRBV6-5 and TRBJ1-2; 10 bases agree with TRBD1. Germline V gene lookup returns CDR1 MNHEY and CDR2 SVGAGI. V lost 6 bases to trimming and J lost 6 bases; unmatched junction nucleotides: 4. The CDR3 extends over 13 amino acids. The CDR3 protein is CASRRTGGHGYTF. The CDR3 DNA reads TGTGCCAGCAGGAGGACAGGGGGGCATGGCTACACCTTC.

This clone is a singleton in its sample. The genes are TRBV19 and TRBJ2-7; the D gene is possibly TRBD1 (7 bases). The V end lost 5 bases, the J end lost 3 bases, and 20 bases lay between the germline ends. This CDR3 is 16 amino acids long. Germline values: CDR1 LNHDA, CDR2 SQIVND (reference sequence). CDR3 sequence (DNA): TGTGCCAGTAGTTCCCGATCAGGGGGGAACCTCTACGAGCAGTACTTC. This encodes CASSSRSGGNLYEQYF.

The chain employs TRBV4-1 and TRBJ2-5; 9 nucleotides line up with TRBD1. Trimming at V came to 8 bases and at J to 3 bases, leaving 10 bases not matched to a gene. CDR3 length: 15 residues. CDR1 is MGHRA, CDR2 YSYEKL, per germline. The CDR3 protein is CASRSGQGREETQYF. CDR3 bases: TGCGCCAGCCGCTCGGGACAGGGTCGGGAAGAGACCCAGTACTTC.

The CDR3, as DNA: TGTGCCAGCAGACTTGACTTGGGCGAGCAGTACTTC. It specifies CASRLDLGEQYF. The rearrangement joins TRBV28 to TRBJ2-7, with D hard to call. The CDR3 is made up of 12 amino acids. Trimming cost V 6 bases and J 6 bases, with 12 bases left between them. Germline loops: CDR1 MDHEN, CDR2 SYDVKM.

This clone was seen once. The chain recombines TRBV7-9 with TRBJ1-3; no definite D call. Germline V CDR1 and CDR2: SEHNR, FQNEAQ (reference sequence). The CDR3 covers 13 residues. V was shortened by 2 bases and J by 1 base, with 3 bases between the two germline ends. CDR3 loop: CASSLQSGNTIYF. As DNA, the CDR3 is TGTGCCAGCAGCTTACAGTCTGGAAACACCATATATTTT.

V is TRBV6-6 and J is TRBJ2-2, with TRBD2 matching 8 bases. Germline V gene data show CDR1 as MNHNY and CDR2 as SVGAGI (reference sequence). The length of the CDR3 is 16 residues. The V gene end was trimmed by 2 bases and the J gene end by 6 bases; junction bases not matched to a gene: 8. The CDR3 region has the DNA TGTGCCAGCAGTTACCCCGGGACTAGGAGTCCCGGGGAGCTGTTTTTT. This translates into CASSYPGTRSPGELFF.

J is TRBJ2-5 and V is TRBV13, with 7 nucleotides matching TRBD1. Trimming took 4 bases from V and 0 from J; bases not matched to a gene: 5. The germline CDR1 and CDR2 sequences are PRHDT and FYEKMQ (reference sequence). The CDR3 contains 15 residues. The chain's CDR3 is CASSSVQGNQETQYF. CDR3 coding DNA: TGTGCCAGCAGCTCGGTACAGGGGAACCAAGAGACCCAGTACTTC.

J is TRBJ1-6 and V is TRBV28, with no clear D. Germline V gene data show CDR1 as MDHEN and CDR2 as SYDVKM. V was shortened by 5 bases and J by 7 bases, with 9 bases between the two germline ends. The CDR3 consists of 13 residues. The CDR3 here is CASSASRNSPLHF. The DNA for the CDR3 is TGTGCCAGCAGTGCCTCCAGGAATTCACCCCTCCACTTT. The full variable domain, completed using reference TRBV28 and TRBJ1-6, is DVKVTQSSRYLVKRTGEKVFLECVQDMDHENMFWYRQDPGLGLRLIYFSYDVKMKEKGDIPEGYSVSREKKERFSLILESASTNQTSMYLCASSASRNSPLHFGNGTRLTVT.

The gene calls are TRBV7-3 and TRBJ2-7; weak D call: TRBD1 (6 bases). The V and J ends lost 5 bases and 1 base respectively, with 9 bases between them. Per germline, CDR1 SGHTA and CDR2 FQGTGA. The CDR3 is 13 amino acids. The CDR3 coding sequence is TGTGCCAGCAGCGGCACAGGGTCCTACGAGCAGTACTTC. Translated: CASSGTGSYEQYF. Supplemented by reference TRBV7-3 and TRBJ2-7, the full variable domain reads GAGVSQTPSNKVTEKGKYVELRCDPISGHTALYWYRQSLGQGPEFLIYFQGTGAADDSGLPNDRFFAVRPEGSVSTLKIQRTERGDSAVYLCASSGTGSYEQYFGPGTRLTVT.

The chain recombines TRBV5-8 with TRBJ1-5; 7 nucleotides match TRBD1. V shed 3 bases and J 7 bases; nucleotides not matched to a gene: 13. CDR1 and CDR2 from the germline V gene are SGHTS and YDEGEE. The CDR3 has 16 amino acids. In DNA form, the CDR3 reads TGTGCCAGCAGCTCTGGACAGGCGAGATTCCACCAGCCCCAGCATTTT. It translates to CASSSGQARFHQPQHF.

DNA of the CDR3: TGTGCCAGCCCCAAGCCGGGGGGGGGCGGGGGGAACACTGAAGCTTTCTTT. Translating it yields CASPKPGGGGGNTEAFF. The V and J genes are TRBV27 and TRBJ1-1; TRBD1 might be the D (6 bases). Trimming took off 8 bases at V and 1 base at J, with 23 bases between the two ends. CDR3 length: 17 residues. Germline V gene lookup returns CDR1 MNHEY and CDR2 SMNVEV (reference sequence).

The chain combines TRBV27 with TRBJ1-2, with TRBD1 matching over 11 bases. CDR3 length equals 18 residues. Per germline, CDR1 MNHEY and CDR2 SMNVEV (reference sequence). Trimming removed 1 base from V and 5 bases from J; junction bases left unmatched: 12. The chain's CDR3 is CASSLFGIGTGGDYGYTF. The CDR3 DNA sequence: TGTGCCAGCAGTTTATTCGGTATTGGGACAGGGGGGGATTATGGCTACACCTTC.

This chain joins TRBV6-6 and TRBJ1-6, with 7 nucleotides matching TRBD1. This CDR3 comprises 16 residues. Germline trimming cut 5 bases from V and 0 bases from J; bases unmatched to any gene: 4. Germline V gene sequence: CDR1 MNHNY, CDR2 SVGAGI (reference sequence). The CDR3: CASSRQGGSYNSPLHF. CDR3 DNA sequence: TGTGCCAGCAGTAGACAGGGAGGCTCCTATAATTCACCCCTCCACTTT.

The chain couples TRBV4-1 to TRBJ2-3, with D perhaps TRBD1 (6 bases). Between the trimmed V and J ends, which lost 3 bases and 0 bases, there was a span of 10 bases. Germline V gene sequence: CDR1 MGHRA, CDR2 YSYEKL. The CDR3 contains 15 residues. The DNA for the CDR3 is TGCGCCAGCAGCCATTGGGGGCGGAGCACAGATACGCAGTATTTT. It translates to CASSHWGRSTDTQYF.

This chain connects TRBV28 to TRBJ2-2; 9 bases map to TRBD1. CDR1 MDHEN and CDR2 SYDVKM come from the germline V gene. The V segment lost 9 bases and the J segment 3 bases; nucleotides outside the gene matches: 5. The CDR3 totals 14 residues. The DNA of the CDR3 is TGTGCCAGTGTCGGACAGGGGCACACCGGGGAGCTGTTTTTT. This codes for CASVGQGHTGELFF.

The chain recombines TRBV9 with TRBJ2-3; 11 bases line up with TRBD2. CDR1 is SGDLS, CDR2 YYNGEE, per germline. V lost 3 bases to trimming and J lost 1 base; unmatched junction nucleotides: 4. The CDR3 sequence is 16 residues long. As DNA, the CDR3 is TGTGCCAGCAGCGCTGGGACTAGCGGACGCACAGATACGCAGTATTTT. Translating it yields CASSAGTSGRTDTQYF. The full variable domain, rest sourced from reference TRBV9 and TRBJ2-3, is DSGVTQTPKHLITATGQRVTLRCSPRSGDLSVYWYQQSLDQGLQFLIQYYNGEERAKGNILERFSAQQFPDLHSELNLSSLELGDSALYFCASSAGTSGRTDTQYFGPGTRLTVL.

This chain links TRBV5-1 with TRBJ1-2; possibly TRBD1 for D (6 bases). Trimming stripped 0 bases from V and 3 bases from J, with 12 bases between. In germline, CDR1 is SGHRS, CDR2 YFSETQ. The CDR3 runs 15 residues. CDR3 bases: TGCGCCAGCAGCTTGGACGGGGGGCTGGACTATGGCTACACCTTC. It translates to CASSLDGGLDYGYTF.

This clone was observed once. V gene TRBV4-2 combines with J gene TRBJ2-2; D ambiguous. In germline, CDR1 is LGHNA, CDR2 YNFKEQ. This CDR3 is 15 amino acids long. The germline V and J ends were trimmed by 1 base and 1 base, with 7 bases remaining between them. Written as DNA, the CDR3 is TGTGCCAGCAGCCAAGCGAGAGGGAACACCGGGGAGCTGTTTTTT. This translates into CASSQARGNTGELFF.

V and J are TRBV14 and TRBJ2-1; possible D gene TRBD2, 5 bases. Germline CDR1 is SGHDN and CDR2 is FVKESK. This CDR3 region has 13 residues. V was shortened by 0 bases and J by 10 bases, with 10 bases between the two germline ends. CDR3 sequence: CASSQDRGGEQFF. The DNA for the CDR3 is TGTGCCAGCAGCCAAGATAGAGGAGGAGAGCAGTTCTTC. The full variable domain, in which reference TRBV14 and TRBJ2-1 provide the parts outside the CDR3, is EAGVTQFPSHSVIEKGQTVTLRCDPISGHDNLYWYRRVMGKEIKFLLHFVKESKQDESGMPNNRFLAERTGGTYSTLKVQPAELEDSGVYFCASSQDRGGEQFFGPGTRLTVL.

The V call is TRBV6-5, the J call TRBJ2-3, with 8 bases lining up with TRBD1. This CDR3 comprises 15 residues. Germline V gene data show CDR1 as MNHEY and CDR2 as SVGAGI. Trimming removed 6 bases from V and 2 bases from J; junction bases left unmatched: 7. The CDR3 spells CASRPTGGPTDTQYF. CDR3 DNA sequence: TGTGCCAGCAGACCCACAGGGGGGCCCACAGATACGCAGTATTTT.

The chain has TRBV2 and TRBJ1-3; tentative D call: TRBD1 (5 bases). Germline values: CDR1 SNHLY, CDR2 FYNNEI. V was cut by 3 bases and J by 4 bases, with 19 bases left in between. The CDR3 has 17 residues. CDR3 nucleotides: TGTGCCAGCAGTGATTTAGGGAGGGGCGCAGACGGAAACACCATATATTTT. Its translation: CASSDLGRGADGNTIYF.

This clone has just a few counts. The chain couples TRBV7-6 to TRBJ2-5, with TRBD2 as a possible D gene (5 bases). This CDR3 has 16 amino acids. The germline V and J ends were trimmed by 4 bases and 5 bases, with 20 bases remaining between them. Per the germline V gene, CDR1 is SGHVS and CDR2 is FNYEAQ. CDR3: CASSSTRTGSRETQYF. DNA of the CDR3: TGTGCCAGCAGCTCAACCCGGACGGGGAGTAGGGAGACCCAGTACTTC.

A single count supports this clone. The germline gene is not matched at one end of the junction; a read error may be the cause. The chain links TRBV7-7 to TRBJ2-5, with TRBD1 identical over 7 bases. CDR3 length: 16 residues. The germline V gene encodes CDR1 SSHAT and CDR2 FNYEAQ (reference sequence). The CDR3 DNA is TGTGCTAGCAGCTCCACCAGGGGGTGGGCACAAGAGACCCAGTACTTC. Translation gives CASSSTRGWAQETQYF.

The chain has TRBV5-1 and TRBJ2-7, with a possible D match to TRBD1 (6 bases). This CDR3 is built from 14 residues. Germline CDR1 SGHRS, CDR2 YFSETQ. Trimming pared 4 bases from V and 2 bases from J, leaving 13 bases between. CDR3 protein: CASSPPGQAYEQYF. The CDR3 DNA sequence: TGCGCCAGCAGCCCTCCGGGACAAGCCTACGAGCAGTACTTC.